These T cell receptor beta chains were read from a single sample in a study of cytomegalovirus exposure and HLA in healthy donors. Sequencing used immunoSEQ multiplex PCR; TCRdb keeps in-frame clones, though not all of them. The table shows 140,000 to 150,000 clones, with over 60% occurring only once. Source material: PBMCs. These receptors all stem from a man between 35 and 55 years old in good health and CMV-seronegative. CDR3s include the opening cysteine and the closing phenylalanine or tryptophan. A D gene is named only where the DNA matches it firmly. The listing skips clone size in some rows; elsewhere it reads once, few, many or a size class.

. | TRBJ2-2 | . | TRBV5-4 | CASSIGLNANTGELFF | TGTGCCAGCAGCATTGGACTAAACGCGAACACCGGGGAGCTGTTTTTT
TRBD2 | TRBJ2-5 | . | TRBV18 | CASSSPGLAGGPGETQYF | TGTGCCAGCTCATCCCCGGGACTAGCGGGAGGGCCTGGAGAGACCCAGTACTTC
. | TRBJ2-7 | . | TRBV5-5 | CASSLWTLPSYEQYF | TGTGCCAGCAGCTTGTGGACACTGCCCTCCTACGAGCAGTACTTC
TRBD1 | TRBJ2-7 | . | TRBV4-1 | CASSRDRTYEQYF | TGCGCCAGCAGCCGGGACAGGACCTACGAGCAGTACTTC
TRBD1 | TRBJ1-2 | . | TRBV7-9 | CASSTPPGTGVGYTF | TGTGCCAGCAGCACTCCCCCCGGGACAGGGGTCGGCTACACCTTC
TRBD1 | TRBJ2-7 | . | TRBV6-5 | CASSYSGTGGYEQYF | TGTGCCAGCAGTTACTCAGGGACAGGGGGTTACGAGCAGTACTTC
. | TRBJ2-1 | few | TRBV6-5 | CASSLRQAIYNEQFF | TGTGCCAGCAGCCTACGGCAGGCAATCTACAATGAGCAGTTCTTC
. | TRBJ2-7 | few | TRBV5-5 | CASSLDEYEQYF | TGTGCCAGCAGCTTGGATGAGTACGAGCAGTACTTC
. | TRBJ2-7 | . | TRBV10-3 | CAISEFGDEQYF | TGTGCCATCAGTGAGTTCGGGGACGAGCAGTACTTC
TRBD2 | TRBJ2-7 | . | TRBV7-2 | CASSLGLAGELSYEQYF | TGTGCCAGCAGCTTGGGACTAGCGGGAGAATTGTCCTACGAGCAGTACTTC
. | TRBJ2-7 | . | TRBV9 | CASSVGGADSYEQYF | TGTGCCAGCAGCGTTGGGGGGGCGGACTCCTACGAGCAGTACTTC
TRBD1 | TRBJ2-2 | few | TRBV7-3 | CASSSRTGENTGELFF | TGTGCCAGCAGCTCCCGGACAGGAGAAAACACCGGGGAGCTGTTTTTT
. | TRBJ1-2 | . | TRBV27 | CASTDPGRGGYTF | TGTGCCAGCACCGACCCGGGCCGGGGTGGCTACACCTTC
. | TRBJ2-7 | . | TRBV2 | CASSPPDYSYEQYF | TGTGCCAGCAGCCCCCCCGACTACTCCTACGAGCAGTACTTC
. | TRBJ2-3 | once | TRBV2 | CASSKDRDPSTDTQYF | TGTGCCAGCAGCAAAGACAGAGACCCTAGCACAGATACGCAGTATTTT
TRBD1 | TRBJ1-5 | . | TRBV19 | CASSGTGAGGEHF | TGTGCCAGTAGCGGGACAGGAGCGGGGGGGGAGCATTTT
. | TRBJ1-1 | . | TRBV19 | CASSSYREFTEAFF | TGTGCCAGTAGTTCCTACAGGGAGTTCACTGAAGCTTTCTTT
. | TRBJ1-1 | few | TRBV7-6 | CASSPGVGGGSEAFF | TGTGCCAGCAGCCCAGGGGTAGGGGGGGGGAGTGAAGCTTTCTTT
TRBD2 | TRBJ2-1 | . | TRBV19 | CASSILAGNEQFF | TGTGCCAGTAGTATCCTAGCGGGGAATGAGCAGTTCTTC
TRBD2 | TRBJ2-1 | . | TRBV15 | CATSALYLAGARGTYNEQFF | TGTGCCACCAGCGCCTTATATCTAGCGGGAGCTAGGGGGACCTACAATGAGCAGTTCTTC
. | TRBJ2-7 | once | TRBV7-8 | CASSFSQGREQYF | TGTGCCAGCAGCTTCTCACAGGGCCGCGAGCAGTACTTC
TRBD1 | TRBJ2-2 | few | TRBV5-1 | CASTDRGRTGELFF | TGCGCCAGCACAGACAGGGGTCGCACCGGGGAGCTGTTTTTT
TRBD1 | TRBJ1-1 | . | TRBV6-5 | CASSQGQSSEAFF | TGTGCCAGCAGTCAGGGACAGAGCAGTGAAGCTTTCTTT
TRBD1 | TRBJ1-2 | . | TRBV7-2 | CASSARQGIGYGYTF | TGTGCCAGCAGCGCAAGACAGGGGATCGGCTATGGCTACACCTTC
TRBD1 | TRBJ1-2 | . | TRBV6-6 | CASSYLGTEANYGYTF | TGTGCCAGCAGTTACCTCGGGACAGAAGCTAACTATGGCTACACCTTC
. | TRBJ1-1 | . | TRBV4-2 | CASSQQSGGPQGTEAFF | TGTGCCAGCAGCCAACAGTCGGGGGGCCCCCAGGGCACTGAAGCTTTCTTT
TRBD1 | TRBJ1-1 | . | TRBV5-1 | CASSGTGGDTEAFF | TGCGCCAGCAGCGGGACAGGGGGGGACACTGAAGCTTTCTTT
TRBD1 | TRBJ2-5 | . | TRBV7-6 | CASSFGDSQETQYF | TGTGCCAGCAGCTTTGGGGACAGCCAAGAGACCCAGTACTTC
TRBD2 | TRBJ2-7 | . | TRBV6-4 | CASSERTSSEQYF | TGTGCCAGCAGTGAGAGGACTAGTTCCGAGCAGTACTTC
TRBD2 | TRBJ2-3 | . | TRBV28 | CASSQFVAGVPDTQYF | TGTGCCAGCAGCCAATTCGTAGCGGGAGTACCAGATACGCAGTATTTT
TRBD1 | TRBJ2-7 | . | TRBV19 | CASGDRVGGKYEQYF | TGTGCCAGTGGCGACAGGGTTGGGGGAAAATACGAGCAGTACTTC
TRBD2 | TRBJ2-2 | . | TRBV7-3 | CASSLLAGETGELFF | TGTGCCAGCAGCTTACTAGCGGGCGAGACCGGGGAGCTGTTTTTT
. | TRBJ2-3 | . | TRBV9 | CASSAGIADTQYF | TGTGCCAGCAGCGCCGGGATCGCAGATACGCAGTATTTT
TRBD2 | TRBJ2-7 | . | TRBV7-8 | CASSFGNGRIDEQYF | TGTGCCAGCAGCTTCGGGAACGGGAGGATCGACGAGCAGTACTTC
TRBD1 | TRBJ1-2 | . | TRBV2 | CASRVDRGHGYTF | TGTGCCAGCAGGGTTGACAGGGGGCATGGCTACACCTTC
. | TRBJ1-4 | . | TRBV4-3 | CASSQDGTWVEKLFF | TGCGCCAGCAGCCAAGATGGGACATGGGTTGAAAAACTGTTTTTT
TRBD1 | TRBJ2-1 | . | TRBV5-4 | CASSLAWDSPNNEQFF | TGTGCCAGCAGCTTGGCCTGGGACAGCCCCAACAATGAGCAGTTCTTC
TRBD2 | TRBJ2-2 | . | TRBV7-6 | CASSLGGAGELFF | TGTGCCAGCAGCTTGGGGGGGGCCGGGGAGCTGTTTTTT